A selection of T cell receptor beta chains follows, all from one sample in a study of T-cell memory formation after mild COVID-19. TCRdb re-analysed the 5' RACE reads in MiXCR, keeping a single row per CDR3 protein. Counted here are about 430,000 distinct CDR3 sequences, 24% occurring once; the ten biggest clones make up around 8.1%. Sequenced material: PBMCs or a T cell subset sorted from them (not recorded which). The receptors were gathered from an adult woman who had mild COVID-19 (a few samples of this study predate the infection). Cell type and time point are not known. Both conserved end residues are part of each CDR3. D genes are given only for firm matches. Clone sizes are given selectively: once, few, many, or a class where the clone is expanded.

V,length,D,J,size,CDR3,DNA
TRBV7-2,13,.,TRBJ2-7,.,CASRQRPSDEQYF,TGTGCCAGCAGACAACGACCGTCGGATGAGCAGTACTTC
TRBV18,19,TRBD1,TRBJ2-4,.,CASSTWTGGVRFAKNIQYF,TGTGCCAGCTCAACGTGGACAGGGGGCGTCCGTTTTGCCAAAAACATTCAGTACTTC
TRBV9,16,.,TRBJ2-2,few,CASSVAVTRIIGELFF,TGTGCCAGCAGCGTAGCTGTGACTAGGATAATCGGGGAGCTGTTTTTT
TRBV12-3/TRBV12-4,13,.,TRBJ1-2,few,CASRSRVAHGYTF,TGTGCCAGCAGAAGCAGGGTAGCCCATGGCTACACCTTC
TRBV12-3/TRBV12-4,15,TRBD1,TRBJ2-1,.,CASNLGQGNYNEQFF,TGTGCCAGCAATTTGGGACAGGGAAACTACAATGAGCAGTTCTTC
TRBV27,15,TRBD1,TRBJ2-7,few,CASSYRQGGGYEQYF,TGTGCCAGCAGCTATCGACAGGGTGGAGGCTACGAGCAGTACTTC
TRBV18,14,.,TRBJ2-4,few,CASSQGTTGNIQYF,TGTGCCAGCTCACAAGGGACAACTGGGAACATTCAGTACTTC
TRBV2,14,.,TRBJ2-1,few,CASSEDGGNNEQFF,TGTGCCAGCAGTGAAGACGGCGGAAACAATGAGCAGTTCTTC
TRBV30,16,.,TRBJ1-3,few,CAWSVGRTSSGNTIYF,TGTGCCTGGAGTGTAGGCAGGACGAGCTCTGGAAACACCATATATTTT
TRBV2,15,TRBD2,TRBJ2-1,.,CASSEVLAGGWQQFF,TGTGCCAGCAGTGAAGTCCTAGCGGGAGGATGGCAGCAGTTCTTC
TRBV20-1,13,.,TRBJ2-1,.,CSARRPGLDEQFF,TGCAGTGCTAGACGCCCGGGGCTCGATGAGCAGTTCTTC
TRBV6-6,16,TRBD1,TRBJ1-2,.,CASSLSEGTGRRGYTF,TGTGCCAGCAGTTTATCAGAAGGGACAGGGCGTAGAGGCTACACCTTC
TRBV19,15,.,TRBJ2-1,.,CASSISLALRDSAFF,TGTGCCAGTAGTATCTCCCTGGCGCTAAGGGACTCCGCGTTCTTC
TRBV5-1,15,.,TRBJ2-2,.,CASSLNSGTAGELFF,TGCGCCAGCAGCTTAAACAGTGGGACCGCCGGGGAGCTGTTTTTT
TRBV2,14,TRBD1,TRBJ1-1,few,CASSSDRGLTEAFF,TGTGCCAGCAGTTCGGACAGGGGATTAACTGAAGCTTTCTTT
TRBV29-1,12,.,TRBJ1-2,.,CSVEAGNYGYTF,TGCAGCGTTGAAGCGGGGAACTATGGCTACACCTTC
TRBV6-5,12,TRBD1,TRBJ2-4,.,CASRPNRDSEYF,TGTGCCAGCAGGCCAAACCGGGACAGCGAGTACTTC
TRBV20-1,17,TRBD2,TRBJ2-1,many,CSASLLAGEAAAHEQFF,TGCAGTGCTAGTCTCCTAGCGGGAGAAGCAGCGGCACATGAGCAGTTCTTC
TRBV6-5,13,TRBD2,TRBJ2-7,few,CASSYSAGVEQYF,TGTGCCAGCAGTTACAGTGCGGGAGTCGAGCAGTACTTC
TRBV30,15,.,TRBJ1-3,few,CAWSAILGSGNTIYF,TGTGCCTGGAGTGCCATTTTGGGTTCTGGAAACACCATATATTTT
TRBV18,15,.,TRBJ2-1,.,CASSPPVKGHHEQFF,TGTGCCAGCTCACCACCGGTGAAGGGGCATCATGAGCAGTTCTTC
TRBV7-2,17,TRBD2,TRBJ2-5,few,CASSLARASGGQETQYF,TGTGCCAGCAGCTTAGCGCGGGCTAGCGGGGGCCAAGAGACCCAGTACTTC
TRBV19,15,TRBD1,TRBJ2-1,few,CASASRDRVYNEQFF,TGTGCCAGTGCCTCCCGGGACAGGGTTTACAATGAGCAGTTCTTC
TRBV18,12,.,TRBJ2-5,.,CASSPFAETQYF,TGTGCCAGCTCACCGTTCGCGGAGACCCAGTACTTC
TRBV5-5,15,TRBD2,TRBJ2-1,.,CASSTGLADYNEQFF,TGTGCCAGCAGCACGGGACTAGCGGATTACAATGAGCAGTTCTTC
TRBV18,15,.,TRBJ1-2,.,CASSPGVQGGDGYTF,TGTGCCAGCTCACCAGGCGTCCAGGGAGGGGATGGCTACACCTTC
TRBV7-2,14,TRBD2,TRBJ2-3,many,CASSPGLATDTQYF,TGTGCCAGCAGCCCAGGACTAGCGACAGATACGCAGTATTTT
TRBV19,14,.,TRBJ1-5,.,CASAADRQNQPQHF,TGTGCCAGTGCAGCAGACAGACAAAATCAGCCCCAGCATTTT
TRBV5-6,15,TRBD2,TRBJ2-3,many,CASSLASGGPDTQYF,TGTGCCAGCAGCTTGGCGTCGGGAGGGCCAGATACGCAGTATTTT
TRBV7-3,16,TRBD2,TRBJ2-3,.,CASSLTTSLDTDTQYF,TGTGCCAGCAGCTTAACGACTAGCTTAGACACAGATACGCAGTATTTT
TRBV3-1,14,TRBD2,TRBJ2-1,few,CASSHGGAYNEQFF,TGTGCCAGCAGCCACGGGGGGGCCTACAATGAGCAGTTCTTC
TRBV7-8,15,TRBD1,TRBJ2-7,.,CASSPRGQAGYEQYF,TGTGCCAGCAGCCCAAGGGGACAGGCGGGCTACGAGCAGTACTTC
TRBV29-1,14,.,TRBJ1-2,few,CSVASTDPNYGYTF,TGCAGCGTTGCATCGACAGACCCTAACTATGGCTACACCTTC
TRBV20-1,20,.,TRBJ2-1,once,CSASHVAGLSGARSYNEQFF,TGCAGTGCTAGTCACGTCGCGGGACTATCGGGGGCTCGATCCTACAATGAGCAGTTCTTC
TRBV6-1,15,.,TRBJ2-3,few,CATTRRTASTDTQYF,TGTGCCACCACCCGGAGGACGGCTAGCACAGATACGCAGTATTTT
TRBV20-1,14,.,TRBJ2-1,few,CSAGGGGRYNEQFF,TGCAGTGCTGGAGGGGGGGGCCGTTACAATGAGCAGTTCTTC